The 11 T cell receptor beta chains listed next were all sequenced from one sample in a study of cytomegalovirus exposure and HLA in healthy donors. Assay: immunoSEQ multiplex PCR; the TCRdb copy retains only in-frame clones and omits some. The repertoire includes around 250,000 clones, nearly 90% of them detected once, and less than 0.4% sits in the top ten. Sequences were obtained from PBMCs. These receptors all come from a woman aged 18-29 years in good health and CMV-seronegative.

Notes on this clone: This same CDR3 is encoded by further DNA sequences in the sample. The rearrangement uses TRBV28 and TRBJ1-6; D may be TRBD1 (6 bases). The CDR3 covers 16 residues. CDR1 is MDHEN and CDR2 is SYDVKM in the germline V gene. V shed 6 bases and J shed 9 bases, with 21 bases lying between them. The CDR3 here is CASSLGGGLGSSPLHF. For the CDR3, the DNA is TGTGCCAGCAGCCTGGGGGGGGGCCTGGGTAGTTCACCCCTCCACTTT.

J is TRBJ2-1 and V is TRBV14; 7 bases align to TRBD1. The V gene's germline CDR1 is SGHDN and CDR2 FVKESK. After removal of 1 base from V and 10 bases from J, the junction contained 10 bases not matched to a gene. The length of the CDR3 is 15 residues. As DNA, the CDR3 is TGTGCCAGCAGCCAAGTCCCCCAGGGGGATCGCGAGCAGTTCTTC. The encoded protein is CASSQVPQGDREQFF.

V gene TRBV6-5 combines with J gene TRBJ2-7; TRBD2 might be the D (5 bases). V shed 0 bases and J shed 5 bases, with 5 bases lying between them. CDR3 length: 12 amino acids. The germline V gene has CDR1 MNHEY and CDR2 SVGAGI. CDR3 sequence reads: CASSYSRDEQYF. DNA of the CDR3: TGTGCCAGCAGTTACTCGAGGGACGAGCAGTACTTC.

The chain couples TRBV7-8 to TRBJ2-1; weak D call: TRBD2 (6 bases). Trimming removed 1 base from V and 7 bases from J, with 17 bases in between. The germline V gene has CDR1 SGHVS and CDR2 FQNEAQ. The CDR3 loop spans 16 amino acids. The CDR3 spells CASSLGPSEALNEQFF. As DNA, the CDR3 is TGTGCCAGCAGCTTAGGACCTAGCGAGGCCCTGAATGAGCAGTTCTTC.

The chain has TRBV28 and TRBJ2-1; 7 bases are shared with TRBD2. V was pared by 7 bases and J by 4 bases, with 4 bases of the junction left unmatched. The CDR3 totals 13 residues. CDR1 is MDHEN and CDR2 is SYDVKM in the germline V gene. CDR3 nucleotide sequence: TGTGCCAGCATTGGCGGGGGATACAATGAGCAGTTCTTC. Its translation: CASIGGGYNEQFF.

V and J are TRBV30 and TRBJ2-1, with TRBD2 matching 10 bases. CDR3 length equals 15 residues. Losses at the gene ends were 0 bases for V and 5 bases for J; bases not matched to a gene: 4. Per the germline V gene, CDR1 is GTSNPN and CDR2 is SVGIG (reference sequence). As DNA, the CDR3 is TGTGCCTGGAGTGTAAAGCTAGCGGGGGACAATGAGCAGTTCTTC. This codes for CAWSVKLAGDNEQFF.

The rearrangement uses TRBV27 and TRBJ2-1; possible D gene TRBD1, 5 bases. Trimming stripped 4 bases from V and 8 bases from J, with 12 bases between. The CDR3 is 13 residues long. Germline V lookup: CDR1 MNHEY, CDR2 SMNVEV (reference sequence). CDR3 nucleotide sequence: TGTGCCAGCAGTTCCGATCAGGGTTATGAGCAGTTCTTC. It translates to CASSSDQGYEQFF.

This rearrangement joins TRBV7-8 to TRBJ1-1; no firm D call. This CDR3 spans 12 amino acids. The V end was cut by 2 bases, the J end by 7 bases, with 8 bases between. The V gene's germline CDR1 is SGHVS and CDR2 FQNEAQ. For the CDR3, the DNA is TGTGCCAGCAGCTTATCGGGGTATGAAGCTTTCTTT. Its protein product is CASSLSGYEAFF.

The CDR3 coding sequence is TGTGCCAGCAGTGAAATCAGCGGGGGGCCTCAAGAGACCCAGTACTTC. It encodes CASSEISGGPQETQYF. The chain has TRBV6-1 and TRBJ2-5; 9 bases map to TRBD2. The length of the CDR3 is 16 residues. The V segment lost 2 bases and the J segment 2 bases; nucleotides outside the gene matches: 6. CDR1 and CDR2 from the germline V gene are MNHNS and SASEGT.

This clone showed up just a few times. This chain links TRBV28 with TRBJ1-2, with 9 bases lining up with TRBD1. With 8 bases clipped from V and 4 bases from J, the junction kept 5 bases outside the gene matches. Germline lookup yields CDR1 MDHEN and CDR2 SYDVKM. The CDR3 runs to 13 residues. CDR3 residues: CASGGTGFYGYTF. CDR3 nucleotides: TGTGCCAGCGGGGGGACAGGGTTCTATGGCTACACCTTC.

The chain links TRBV4-1 to TRBJ2-1; 12 nucleotides agree with TRBD2. The CDR3 is made up of 16 amino acids. The V gene's germline CDR1 is MGHRA and CDR2 YSYEKL. V shed 0 bases and J 8 bases; nucleotides not matched to a gene: 5. In nucleotides, the CDR3 is TGCGCCAGCAGCCAAGATTCTAGCGGGGGGGCCTATGAGCAGTTCTTC. Amino acids: CASSQDSSGGAYEQFF.